The 11 T cell receptor beta chains below all came from one sample that was sequenced in a study of T cells in Graves' hyperthyroidism and ophthalmopathy. Amplified regions were TCR beta CDR3 sequences from RNA transcripts. First-round RT-PCR with HTBI primers amplified the TCR CDR3 region. TCRdb re-derived calls from the multiplex PCR reads in MiXCR, one entry per CDR3 protein. The data contain approximately 600,000 distinct CDR3 sequences, roughly 20% of them singletons. The material sequenced was blood. The receptors shown here come from a man aged 30 to 45 with Graves' ophthalmopathy.

The chain is built from TRBV19 and TRBJ2-3, with TRBD2 matching 12 bases. CDR1 and CDR2 (germline): LNHDA, SQIVND (reference sequence). This CDR3 is 17 amino acids long. The V and J ends lost 3 bases and 6 bases, in that order; junction bases with no gene match: 10. As DNA, the CDR3 is TGTGCCAGTAGTATCAAAGCGACTAGCGGGAGCCGCGATACGCAGTATTTT. This translates into CASSIKATSGSRDTQYF.

Worth noting for this clonotype: This may be a read error, as it is one base from a much larger clone. The V gene is TRBV6-5, the J gene TRBJ2-7; no clear D. V was pared by 2 bases and J by 2 bases, with 10 bases between. This CDR3 region has 14 residues. Germline loops: CDR1 MNHEY, CDR2 SVGAGI. Written as DNA, the CDR3 is TGTGCCAGCAGTTACGGAGCATCCACCTACGAGCAGTACTTC. Its protein is CASSYGASTYEQYF.

The chain joins TRBV11-2 to TRBJ1-5; D is ambiguous. Germline loops: CDR1 SGHAT, CDR2 FQNNGV. The CDR3 covers 15 residues. V was shortened by 0 bases and J by 4 bases, with 10 bases between the two germline ends. CDR3 sequence: CASSLDSSRNQPQHF. The CDR3 DNA reads as TGTGCCAGCAGCTTAGATTCGTCCCGGAATCAGCCCCAGCATTTT.

The sample holds many counts of this clonotype. The chain recombines TRBV28 with TRBJ1-1; tentatively, D is TRBD1 (5 bases). The CDR3 spans 14 residues. Between the trimmed V and J ends, which lost 2 bases and 1 base, there was a span of 8 bases. Germline CDR1 and CDR2: MDHEN and SYDVKM. CDR3 DNA sequence: TGTGCCAGCAGTTTACCAGGGCCGAACACTGAAGCTTTCTTT. This translates into CASSLPGPNTEAFF.

This clonotype was observed a handful of times. This rearrangement joins TRBV6-2 or TRBV6-3 to TRBJ2-7; a possible D gene is TRBD2 (6 bases). The V and J ends lost 6 bases and 4 bases respectively, with 19 bases between them. The V gene's germline CDR1 is MNHEY and CDR2 SVGEGT. CDR3 length: 15 residues. The CDR3 sequence: CASSRGTKFGYEQYF. The CDR3 nucleotides are TGTGCCAGCAGCCGCGGGACCAAATTCGGGTACGAGCAGTACTTC.

The rearrangement joins TRBV5-6 to TRBJ2-5; TRBD1 agrees at 9 bases. Germline CDR1 reads SGHDT; CDR2 reads YYEEEE. V shed 4 bases, J shed 4 bases, and the junction held 14 bases outside the gene matches. The CDR3 sequence is 17 residues long. CDR3 sequence: CASSEIYNRGQGETQYF. In DNA form, the CDR3 reads TGTGCCAGCAGCGAAATCTACAACAGGGGGCAGGGAGAGACCCAGTACTTC.

This rearrangement joins TRBV12-3 or TRBV12-4 to TRBJ2-7; D is tentatively TRBD1 or TRBD2 (5 bases each). The CDR3 consists of 13 residues. V was pared by 7 bases and J by 0 bases, with 10 bases between. CDR3 coding DNA: TGTGCCAGCACCGGGACGGACTCCTACGAGCAGTACTTC. This translates into CASTGTDSYEQYF.

This clonotype was counted ten times or more. V is TRBV28 and J is TRBJ2-7; 7 positions match TRBD2. With 7 bases clipped from V and 0 bases from J, the junction kept 15 bases outside the gene matches. Germline V gene data show CDR1 as MDHEN and CDR2 as SYDVKM. The CDR3 runs 17 residues. CDR3 coding DNA: TGTGCCAGCATTCCCCCGAAGCAGGGACTAAGCTCCTACGAGCAGTACTTC. Translating it yields CASIPPKQGLSSYEQYF.

A word on this clonotype: Likely a read error: the CDR3 ends without its conserved phenylalanine or tryptophan. The chain employs TRBV10-3 and TRBJ1-1; D is possibly TRBD1 (6 bases). The CDR3 covers 16 residues. CDR1 and CDR2 (germline): ENHRY, SYGVKD. Trimming took off 0 bases at V and 5 bases at J, with 16 bases between the two ends. CDR3 bases: TGTGCCATCAGTGAGTCATCAAGGGGGGGCAGAACTGAAGCTTTCTCT. It yields the protein CAISESSRGGRTEAFS.

This clonotype was counted many times. The chain employs TRBV29-1 and TRBJ2-3; a weak D match, TRBD2 (5 bases). The germline CDR1 and CDR2 sequences are SQVTM and ANQGSEA. CDR3 size: 13 residues. V was pared by 7 bases and J by 8 bases, with 19 bases between. CDR3 DNA sequence: TGCAGCGGTCGCCCGGGGAGAGAGTCTACGCAGTATTTT. Translating it yields CSGRPGRESTQYF.

This clonotype has a handful of counts. The V call is TRBV24-1, the J call TRBJ2-5; D is tentatively TRBD1 or TRBD2 (5 bases each). From germline, CDR1 is KGHDR and CDR2 SFDVKD. This CDR3 is 13 amino acids long. V was cut by 9 bases and J by 1 base, with 11 bases left in between. CDR3 nucleotides: TGTGCCACCGGGACGGGACCCCAAGAGACCCAGTACTTC. Amino acids: CATGTGPQETQYF.